This T cell receptor beta chain was recorded in a study of cytomegalovirus exposure and HLA in healthy donors. Overall study results and limits: In presence/absence analyses, roughly uniform sequencing depth across donors was assumed. There were three CMV-associated chains whose specificity for CMV antigens was confirmed in vitro. 150 or so TCR beta chains were listed as cytomegalovirus-associated.

The J segment lost 2 bases and the V segment lost 5 bases, leaving 3 bases of the junction unmatched. Germline-derived CDR1 and CDR2 are MNHNY and SVGAGI (reference sequence). The CDR3 has 14 amino acids. With 60 Vbeta and 13 Jbeta primers, the PCR was carried out. The table came from immunoSEQ multiplex PCR; TCRdb's copy has only in-frame clones and leaves some out. The sample has about 100,000 clones, approximately 79% seen once. Comment on this clone: The target antigen is unknown.

The TCR was taken from a woman aged 40 to 55 in good health and CMV-seronegative. This chain joins TRBV6-6 and TRBJ1-5, with 7 bases identical to TRBD1. Material: PBMCs. The CDR3 sequence is CASSAGTGNQPQHF. In DNA, the CDR3 is TGTGCCAGCAGTGCCGGGACAGGCAATCAGCCCCAGCATTTT.